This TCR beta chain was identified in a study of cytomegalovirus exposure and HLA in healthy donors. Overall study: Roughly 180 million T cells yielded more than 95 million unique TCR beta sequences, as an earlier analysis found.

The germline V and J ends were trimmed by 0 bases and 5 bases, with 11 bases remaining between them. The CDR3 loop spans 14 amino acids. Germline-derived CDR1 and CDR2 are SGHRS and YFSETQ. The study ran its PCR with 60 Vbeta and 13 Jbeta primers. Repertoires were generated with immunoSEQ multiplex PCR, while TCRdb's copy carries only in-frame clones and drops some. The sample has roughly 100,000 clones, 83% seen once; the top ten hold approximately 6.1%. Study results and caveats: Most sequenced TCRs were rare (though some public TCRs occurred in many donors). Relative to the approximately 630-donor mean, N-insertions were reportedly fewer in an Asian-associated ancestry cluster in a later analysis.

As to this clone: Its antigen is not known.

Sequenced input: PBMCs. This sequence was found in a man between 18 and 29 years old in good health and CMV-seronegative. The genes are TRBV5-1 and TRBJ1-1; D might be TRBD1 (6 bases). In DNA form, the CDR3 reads TGCGCCAGCAGCTTGGACAGGGAAGGAACTGAAGCTTTCTTT. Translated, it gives CASSLDREGTEAFF.